This TCR beta chain stems from a study of T-cell memory formation after mild COVID-19. TCRdb processed the 5' RACE reads anew with MiXCR; each CDR3 protein has one entry. The table includes some 300,000 distinct CDR3 sequences, 20% to 25% detected once. This clonotype was detected only a few times. In germline, CDR1 is SGHDN, CDR2 FVKESK. Trimming cost V 5 bases and J 10 bases, with 17 bases left between them. The CDR3 totals 13 residues. This chain connects TRBV14 to TRBJ1-1, with TRBD1 as a possible D gene (5 bases). The sample consisted of PBMCs or a T cell subset sorted from them (not recorded which). This TCR came from a young man who had mild COVID-19 (a few samples of this study predate the infection). Cell type and time point are not known. The CDR3 DNA sequence: TGTGCCAGCAGCGCTGAAATGGGGCGTGGAGCTTTCTTT. Residues: CASSAEMGRGAFF.